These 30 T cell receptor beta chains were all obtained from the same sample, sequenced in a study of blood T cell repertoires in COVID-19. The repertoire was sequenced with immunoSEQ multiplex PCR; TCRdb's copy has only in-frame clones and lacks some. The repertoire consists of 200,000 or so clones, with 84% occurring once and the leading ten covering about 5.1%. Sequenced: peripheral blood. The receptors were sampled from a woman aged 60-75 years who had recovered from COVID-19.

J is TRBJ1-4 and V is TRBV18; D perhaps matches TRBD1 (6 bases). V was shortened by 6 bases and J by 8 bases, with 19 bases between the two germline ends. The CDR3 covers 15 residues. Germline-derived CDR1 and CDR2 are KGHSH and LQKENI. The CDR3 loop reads CASSPRQAMGEKLFF. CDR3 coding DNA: TGTGCCAGCTCGCCTCGACAGGCCATGGGAGAAAAACTGTTTTTT.

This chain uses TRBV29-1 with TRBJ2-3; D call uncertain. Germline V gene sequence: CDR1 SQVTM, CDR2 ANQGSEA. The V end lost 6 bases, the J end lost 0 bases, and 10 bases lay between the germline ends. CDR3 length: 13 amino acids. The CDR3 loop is CSVRRPSTDTQYF. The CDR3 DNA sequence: TGCAGCGTGCGGCGACCTAGCACAGATACGCAGTATTTT.

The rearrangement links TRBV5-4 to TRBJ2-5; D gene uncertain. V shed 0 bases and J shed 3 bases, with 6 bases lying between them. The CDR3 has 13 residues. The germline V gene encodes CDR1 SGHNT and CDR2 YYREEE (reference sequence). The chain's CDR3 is CASSLVQEETQYF. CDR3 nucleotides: TGTGCCAGCAGCTTGGTCCAGGAAGAGACCCAGTACTTC.

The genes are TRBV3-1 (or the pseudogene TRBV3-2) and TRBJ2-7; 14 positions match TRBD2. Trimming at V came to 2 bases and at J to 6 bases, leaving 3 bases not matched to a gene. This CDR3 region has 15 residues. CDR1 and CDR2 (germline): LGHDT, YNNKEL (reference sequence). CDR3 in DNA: TGTGCCAGCAGCCAACTAGGACTAGCGGGGGGCGAGCAGTACTTC. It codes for CASSQLGLAGGEQYF.

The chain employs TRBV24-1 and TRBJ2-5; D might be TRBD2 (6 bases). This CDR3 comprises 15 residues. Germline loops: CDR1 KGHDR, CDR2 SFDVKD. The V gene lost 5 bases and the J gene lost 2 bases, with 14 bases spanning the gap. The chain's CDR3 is CATSAREAEQETQYF. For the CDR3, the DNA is TGTGCCACCAGTGCGAGGGAGGCAGAACAAGAGACCCAGTACTTC.

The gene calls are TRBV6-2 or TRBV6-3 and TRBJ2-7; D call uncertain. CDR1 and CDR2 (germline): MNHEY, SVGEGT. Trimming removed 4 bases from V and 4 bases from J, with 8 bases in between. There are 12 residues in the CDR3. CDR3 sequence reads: CASSFSLYEQYF. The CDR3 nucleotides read TGTGCCAGCAGTTTCTCATTATACGAGCAGTACTTC.

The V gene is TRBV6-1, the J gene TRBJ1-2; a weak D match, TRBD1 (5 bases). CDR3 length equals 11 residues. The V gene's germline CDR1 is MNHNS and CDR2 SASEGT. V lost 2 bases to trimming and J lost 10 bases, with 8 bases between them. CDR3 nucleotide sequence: TGTGCCAGCAGTGAAATACAGGTCTACACCTTC. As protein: CASSEIQVYTF.

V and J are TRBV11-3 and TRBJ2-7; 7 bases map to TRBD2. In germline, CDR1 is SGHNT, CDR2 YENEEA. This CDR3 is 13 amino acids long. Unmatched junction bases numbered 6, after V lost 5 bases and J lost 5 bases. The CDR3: CASSIRAGDEQYF. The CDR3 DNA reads TGTGCCAGCAGCATACGGGCGGGGGACGAGCAGTACTTC. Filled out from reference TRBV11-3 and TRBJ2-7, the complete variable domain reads EAGVVQSPRYKIIEKKQPVAFWCNPISGHNTLYWYLQNLGQGPELLIRYENEEAVDDSQLPKDRFSAERLKGVDSTLKIQPAELGDSAVYLCASSIRAGDEQYFGPGTRLTVT.

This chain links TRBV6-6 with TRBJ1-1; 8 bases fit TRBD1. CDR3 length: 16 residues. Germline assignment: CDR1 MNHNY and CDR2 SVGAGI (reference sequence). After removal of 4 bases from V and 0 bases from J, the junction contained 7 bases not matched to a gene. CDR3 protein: CASSSHRGFMNTEAFF. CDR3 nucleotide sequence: TGTGCCAGCAGTTCGCACAGGGGGTTTATGAACACTGAAGCTTTCTTT.

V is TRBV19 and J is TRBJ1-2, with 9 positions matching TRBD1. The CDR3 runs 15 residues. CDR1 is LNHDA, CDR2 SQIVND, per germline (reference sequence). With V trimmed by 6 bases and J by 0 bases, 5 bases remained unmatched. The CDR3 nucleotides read TGTGCCAGTAGCCTAGGGACAGGGACTAACTATGGCTACACCTTC. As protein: CASSLGTGTNYGYTF.

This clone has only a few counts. The DNA for the CDR3 is TGTGCCAGCAGCCCAGGCTGGGCCACTGAAGCTTTCTTT. This codes for CASSPGWATEAFF. V is TRBV7-9 and J is TRBJ1-1; D gene ambiguous. CDR1 is SEHNR and CDR2 is FQNEAQ in the germline V gene (reference sequence). The CDR3 has 13 amino acids. The V end lost 5 bases, the J end lost 4 bases, and 11 bases lay between the germline ends.

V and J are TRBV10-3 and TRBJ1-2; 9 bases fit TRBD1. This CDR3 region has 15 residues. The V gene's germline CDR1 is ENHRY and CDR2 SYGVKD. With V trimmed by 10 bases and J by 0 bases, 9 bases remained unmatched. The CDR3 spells CATRGTGSPNYGYTF. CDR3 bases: TGTGCCACCCGTGGGACAGGGTCCCCTAACTATGGCTACACCTTC.

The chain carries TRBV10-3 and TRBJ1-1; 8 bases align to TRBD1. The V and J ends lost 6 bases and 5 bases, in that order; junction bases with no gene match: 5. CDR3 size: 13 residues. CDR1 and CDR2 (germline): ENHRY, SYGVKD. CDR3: CAIRGTGQTEAFF. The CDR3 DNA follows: TGTGCCATCAGGGGGACAGGCCAAACTGAAGCTTTCTTT.

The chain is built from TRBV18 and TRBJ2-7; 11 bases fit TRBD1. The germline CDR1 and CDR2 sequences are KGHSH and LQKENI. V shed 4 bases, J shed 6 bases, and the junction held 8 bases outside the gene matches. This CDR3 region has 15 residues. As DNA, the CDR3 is TGTGCCAGCTCACTCGCCGGGACAGGGGGACTCGAGCAGTACTTC. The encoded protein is CASSLAGTGGLEQYF.

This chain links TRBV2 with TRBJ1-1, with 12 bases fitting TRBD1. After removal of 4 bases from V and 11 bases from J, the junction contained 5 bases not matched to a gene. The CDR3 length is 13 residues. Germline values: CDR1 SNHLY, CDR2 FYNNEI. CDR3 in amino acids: CASSGGQGASAFF. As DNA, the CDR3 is TGTGCCAGCAGTGGGGGACAGGGGGCATCGGCTTTCTTT.

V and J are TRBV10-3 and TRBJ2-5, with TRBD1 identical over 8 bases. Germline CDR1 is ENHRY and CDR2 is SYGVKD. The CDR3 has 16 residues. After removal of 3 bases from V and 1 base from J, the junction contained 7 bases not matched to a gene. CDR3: CAISEARTGRQETQYF. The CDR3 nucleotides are TGTGCCATCAGTGAAGCCCGGACAGGGCGCCAAGAGACCCAGTACTTC.

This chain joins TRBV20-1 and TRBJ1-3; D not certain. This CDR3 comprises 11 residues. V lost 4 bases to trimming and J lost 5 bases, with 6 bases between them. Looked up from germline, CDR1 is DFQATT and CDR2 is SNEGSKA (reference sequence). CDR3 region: CSAKHRNTIYF. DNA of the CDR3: TGCAGTGCTAAACACAGAAACACCATATATTTT.

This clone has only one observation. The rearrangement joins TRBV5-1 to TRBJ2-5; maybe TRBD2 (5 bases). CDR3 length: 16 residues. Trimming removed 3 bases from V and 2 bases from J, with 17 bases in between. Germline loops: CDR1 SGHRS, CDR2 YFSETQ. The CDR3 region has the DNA TGCGCCAGCAGCTCCCGATGGGCCGGGGTACAAGAGACCCAGTACTTC. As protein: CASSSRWAGVQETQYF.

The CDR3 protein is CASTLTGGNSPLHF. Written as DNA, the CDR3 is TGTGCCAGCACCCTAACAGGGGGGAATTCACCCCTCCACTTT. The chain links TRBV7-9 to TRBJ1-6; 8 positions agree with TRBD1. CDR3 length: 14 amino acids. V was pared by 7 bases and J by 7 bases, with 6 bases of the junction left unmatched. Germline V gene data show CDR1 as SEHNR and CDR2 as FQNEAQ (reference sequence). Based on the CDR3 plus reference TRBV7-9 and TRBJ1-6, the full variable domain is DTGVSQNPRHKITKRGQNVTFRCDPISEHNRLYWYRQTLGQGPEFLTYFQNEAQLEKSRLLSDRFSAERPKGSFSTLEIQRTEQGDSAMYLCASTLTGGNSPLHFGNGTRLTVT.

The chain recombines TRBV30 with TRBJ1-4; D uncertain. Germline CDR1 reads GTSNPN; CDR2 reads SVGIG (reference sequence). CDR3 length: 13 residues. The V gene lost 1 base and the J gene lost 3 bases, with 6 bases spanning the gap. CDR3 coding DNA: TGTGCCTGGAGTGACAGCTCTAATGAAAAACTGTTTTTT. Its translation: CAWSDSSNEKLFF.

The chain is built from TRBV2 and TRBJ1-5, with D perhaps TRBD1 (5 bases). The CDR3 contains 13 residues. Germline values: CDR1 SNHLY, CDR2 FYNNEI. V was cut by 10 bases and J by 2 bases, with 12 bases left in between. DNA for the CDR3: TGTGCCACACAGGCGGTTCGCAATCAGCCCCAGCATTTT. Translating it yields CATQAVRNQPQHF. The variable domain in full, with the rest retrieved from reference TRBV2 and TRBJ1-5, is EPEVTQTPSHQVTQMGQEVILRCVPISNHLYFYWYRQILGQKVEFLVSFYNNEISEKSEIFDDQFSVERPDGSNFTLKIRSTKLEDSAMYFCATQAVRNQPQHFGDGTRLSIL.

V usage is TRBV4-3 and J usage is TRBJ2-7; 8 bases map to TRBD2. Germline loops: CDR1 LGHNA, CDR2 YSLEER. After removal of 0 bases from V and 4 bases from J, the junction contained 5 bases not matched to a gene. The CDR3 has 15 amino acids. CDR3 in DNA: TGCGCCAGCAGCCAAGAGCCTGGCGGGGGGTACGAGCAGTACTTC. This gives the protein CASSQEPGGGYEQYF.

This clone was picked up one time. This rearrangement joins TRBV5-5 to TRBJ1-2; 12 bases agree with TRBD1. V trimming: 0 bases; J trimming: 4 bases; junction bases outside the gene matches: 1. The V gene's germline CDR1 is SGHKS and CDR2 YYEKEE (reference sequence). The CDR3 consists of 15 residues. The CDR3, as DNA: TGTGCCAGCAGCTTGGTGGGACAGGGGGCCTATGGCTACACCTTC. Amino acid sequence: CASSLVGQGAYGYTF.

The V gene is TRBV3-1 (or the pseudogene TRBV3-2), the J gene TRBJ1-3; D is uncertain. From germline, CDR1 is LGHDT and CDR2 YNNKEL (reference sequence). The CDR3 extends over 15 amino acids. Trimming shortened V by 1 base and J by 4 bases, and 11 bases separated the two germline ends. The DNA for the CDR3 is TGTGCCAGCAGCCAAGCGGCAGGTCCCGGAAACACCATATATTTT. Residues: CASSQAAGPGNTIYF.

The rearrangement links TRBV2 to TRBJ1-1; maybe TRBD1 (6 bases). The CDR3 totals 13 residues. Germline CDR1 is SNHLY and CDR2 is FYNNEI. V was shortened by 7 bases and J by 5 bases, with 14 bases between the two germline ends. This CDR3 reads CASKGGSGTEAFF. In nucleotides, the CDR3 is TGTGCCAGCAAGGGGGGGTCCGGGACTGAAGCTTTCTTT.

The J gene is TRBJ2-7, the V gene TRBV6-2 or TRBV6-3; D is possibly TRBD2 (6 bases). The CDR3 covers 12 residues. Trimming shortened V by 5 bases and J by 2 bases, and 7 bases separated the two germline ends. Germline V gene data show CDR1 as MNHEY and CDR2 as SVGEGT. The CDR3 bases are TGTGCCAGCAGTCCGGGAGCCTACGAGCAGTACTTC. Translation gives CASSPGAYEQYF.

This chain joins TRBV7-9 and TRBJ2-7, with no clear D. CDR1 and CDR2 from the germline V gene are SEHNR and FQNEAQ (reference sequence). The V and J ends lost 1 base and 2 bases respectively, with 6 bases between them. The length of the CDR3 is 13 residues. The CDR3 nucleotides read TGTGCCAGCAGCTTAGGGCTAGCCTACGAGCAGTACTTC. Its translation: CASSLGLAYEQYF.

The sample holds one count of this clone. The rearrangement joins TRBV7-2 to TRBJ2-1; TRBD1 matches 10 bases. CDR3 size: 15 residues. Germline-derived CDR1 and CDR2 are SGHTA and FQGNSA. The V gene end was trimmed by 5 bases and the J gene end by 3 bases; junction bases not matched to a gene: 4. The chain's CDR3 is CASSGDRGSYNEQFF. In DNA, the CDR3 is TGTGCCAGCAGCGGGGACAGGGGTAGCTACAATGAGCAGTTCTTC.

The CDR3: CAWAQTGGYNSPLHF. The CDR3 DNA reads TGTGCCTGGGCCCAGACAGGGGGCTATAATTCACCCCTCCACTTT. The J gene is TRBJ1-6, the V gene TRBV30; 9 bases fit TRBD1. The CDR3 extends over 15 amino acids. Germline V gene sequence: CDR1 GTSNPN, CDR2 SVGIG (reference sequence). The ends lost 5 bases at V and 3 bases at J; junction bases unmatched: 5.

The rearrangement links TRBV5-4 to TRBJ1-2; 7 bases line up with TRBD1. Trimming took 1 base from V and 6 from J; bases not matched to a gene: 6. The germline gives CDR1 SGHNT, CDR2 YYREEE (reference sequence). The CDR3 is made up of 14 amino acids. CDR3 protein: CASSLTGVGNGYTF. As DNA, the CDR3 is TGTGCCAGCAGCTTGACAGGGGTGGGTAATGGCTACACCTTC. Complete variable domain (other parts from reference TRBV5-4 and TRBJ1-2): ETGVTQSPTHLIKTRGQQVTLRCSSQSGHNTVSWYQQALGQGPQFIFQYYREEENGRGNFPPRFSGLQFPNYSSELNVNALELDDSALYLCASSLTGVGNGYTFGSGTRLTVV.